The 5 T cell receptor beta chains presented below share a single source sample, sequenced in a study of blood T cell repertoires in COVID-19. The assay was immunoSEQ multiplex PCR, and TCRdb's table has in-frame clones only and misses some. The sample includes about 170,000 clones, just under 85% of them seen just once. The specimen was peripheral blood. The receptors shown here come from an elderly woman with COVID-19, enrolled during active disease.

This clone was seen a single time. The chain uses TRBV18 and TRBJ2-1; perhaps TRBD1 as D (8 bases). The CDR3 is 14 amino acids. Trimming took 4 bases from V and 4 from J, leaving 11 bases between them. Germline V gives CDR1 KGHSH, CDR2 LQKENI. CDR3 sequence (DNA): TGTGCCAGCTCACTACAGGGGGGGTACAATGAGCAGTTCTTC. Protein product: CASSLQGGYNEQFF.

V is TRBV7-3 and J is TRBJ2-1; D unresolved. CDR1 SGHTA and CDR2 FQGTGA come from the germline V gene. The CDR3 has 16 residues. Deletions cut 5 bases from V and 7 bases from J, with 21 bases between. CDR3 in DNA: TGTGCCAGCAGCCTCAATCATCCCTCCTACTGGAATGAGCAGTTCTTC. Protein sequence: CASSLNHPSYWNEQFF. Complete variable domain (other parts from reference TRBV7-3 and TRBJ2-1): GAGVSQTPSNKVTEKGKYVELRCDPISGHTALYWYRQSLGQGPEFLIYFQGTGAADDSGLPNDRFFAVRPEGSVSTLKIQRTERGDSAVYLCASSLNHPSYWNEQFFGPGTRLTVL.

The sample holds a few counts of this clone. The J gene is TRBJ1-5, the V gene TRBV6-2 or TRBV6-3, with no clear D. Between the trimmed V and J ends, which lost 2 bases and 6 bases, there was a span of 14 bases. CDR3 length equals 15 residues. Per the germline V gene, CDR1 is MNHEY and CDR2 is SVGEGT. The CDR3 region is CASSYGEAWGQPQHF. CDR3 nucleotides: TGTGCCAGCAGTTACGGGGAGGCTTGGGGTCAGCCCCAGCATTTT.

The V call is TRBV29-1, the J call TRBJ2-1; D is perhaps TRBD1 (6 bases). CDR1 is SQVTM and CDR2 is ANQGSEA in the germline V gene. This CDR3 has 12 residues. Trimming pared 7 bases from V and 6 bases from J, leaving 13 bases between. The CDR3 nucleotides are TGCAGCGCCCACCGCAGGGGCAATGAGCAGTTCTTC. Amino acid sequence: CSAHRRGNEQFF.

The chain employs TRBV6-1 and TRBJ2-7; 7 bases line up with TRBD1. This CDR3 is 15 amino acids long. Trimming cost V 1 base and J 2 bases; bases outside gene matches: 5. CDR1 MNHNS and CDR2 SASEGT come from the germline V gene. The CDR3 spells CASSEVAGTAYEQYF. The CDR3 nucleotides read TGTGCCAGCAGTGAAGTAGCCGGGACAGCCTACGAGCAGTACTTC.